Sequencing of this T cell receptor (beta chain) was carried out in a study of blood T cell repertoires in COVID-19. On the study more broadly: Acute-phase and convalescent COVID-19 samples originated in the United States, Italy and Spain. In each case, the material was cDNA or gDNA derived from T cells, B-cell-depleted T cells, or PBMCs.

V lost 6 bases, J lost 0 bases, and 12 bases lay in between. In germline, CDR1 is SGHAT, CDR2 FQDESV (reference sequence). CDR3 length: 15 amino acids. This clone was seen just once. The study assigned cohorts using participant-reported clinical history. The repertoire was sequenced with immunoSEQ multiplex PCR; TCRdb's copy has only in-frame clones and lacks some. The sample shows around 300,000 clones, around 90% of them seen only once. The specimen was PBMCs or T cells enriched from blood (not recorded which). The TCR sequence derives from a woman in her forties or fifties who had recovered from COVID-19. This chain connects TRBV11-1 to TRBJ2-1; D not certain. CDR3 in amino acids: CASSPDLSSYNEQFF. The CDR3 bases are TGTGCCAGCAGTCCCGACTTGAGCTCCTACAATGAGCAGTTCTTC.